One sample yielded the 21 T cell receptor beta chains listed below, sequenced in a study of blood T cell repertoires in COVID-19. The assay was immunoSEQ multiplex PCR, and TCRdb's table has in-frame clones only and misses some. The sample carries around 480,000 clones, approximately 90% recorded once. The sequencing sample was made of PBMCs or T cells enriched from blood (not recorded which). The source of these receptors is a woman younger than 35 who had recovered from COVID-19.

V is TRBV7-2 and J is TRBJ2-7; a possible D gene is TRBD1 (5 bases). V was shortened by 3 bases and J by 0 bases, with 9 bases between the two germline ends. CDR1 SGHTA and CDR2 FQGNSA come from the germline V gene. This CDR3 region has 14 residues. The CDR3 region has the DNA TGTGCCAGCAGCTTCTCAGGGAACTCCTACGAGCAGTACTTC. Its translation: CASSFSGNSYEQYF.

The V and J genes are TRBV6-5 and TRBJ1-2; 7 nucleotides align to TRBD1. CDR3 length: 15 amino acids. The ends lost 5 bases at V and 6 bases at J; junction bases unmatched: 12. Germline lookup yields CDR1 MNHEY and CDR2 SVGAGI. The chain's CDR3 is CASSPRQGSMHGYTF. CDR3 sequence (DNA): TGTGCCAGCAGTCCTCGACAGGGCTCGATGCATGGCTACACCTTC.

V is TRBV5-4 and J is TRBJ2-3; D is possibly TRBD1 (5 bases). This CDR3 comprises 13 residues. Between the trimmed V and J ends, which lost 7 bases and 2 bases, there was a span of 11 bases. The germline gives CDR1 SGHNT, CDR2 YYREEE (reference sequence). In DNA, the CDR3 is TGTGCCAGCCGGACATCGTACACAGATACGCAGTATTTT. As protein: CASRTSYTDTQYF.

The chain combines TRBV7-2 with TRBJ2-5; unclear D gene. V lost 1 base, J lost 9 bases, and 12 bases lay in between. The CDR3 is 13 amino acids. In germline, CDR1 is SGHTA, CDR2 FQGNSA. Here the CDR3 reads CASSLVGGEAQYF. Here the CDR3 DNA reads TGTGCCAGCAGCTTAGTCGGCGGCGAGGCCCAGTACTTC.

The J gene is TRBJ1-1, the V gene TRBV2; 7 bases are shared with TRBD1. Germline V gene data show CDR1 as SNHLY and CDR2 as FYNNEI. V was clipped by 7 bases and J by 7 bases; unmatched bases: 9. The length of the CDR3 is 13 residues. CDR3 sequence (DNA): TGTGCCAGCAAAGAACAGGGGTTGGGTGAAGCTTTCTTT. Translated: CASKEQGLGEAFF.

This chain links TRBV19 with TRBJ2-7; no reliable D call. Germline V CDR1 and CDR2: LNHDA, SQIVND (reference sequence). The CDR3 extends over 15 amino acids. Deletions cut 3 bases from V and 0 bases from J, with 12 bases between. This chain's CDR3 is CASSMGSTLSYEQYF. In DNA form, the CDR3 reads TGTGCCAGTAGTATGGGCTCAACCCTCTCCTACGAGCAGTACTTC.

The chain recombines TRBV10-3 with TRBJ2-7; 8 bases are a match to TRBD2. Looked up from germline, CDR1 is ENHRY and CDR2 is SYGVKD. This CDR3 spans 13 amino acids. The V gene end was trimmed by 3 bases and the J gene end by 6 bases; junction bases not matched to a gene: 4. CDR3 sequence: CAISEGLAREQYF. In nucleotides, the CDR3 is TGTGCCATCAGTGAAGGACTAGCCCGCGAGCAGTACTTC.

This sequence joins TRBV2 and TRBJ2-3; 9 bases align to TRBD1. V shed 7 bases, J shed 0 bases, and the junction held 5 bases outside the gene matches. CDR1 and CDR2 from the germline V gene are SNHLY and FYNNEI. The CDR3 loop spans 15 amino acids. For the CDR3, the DNA is TGTGCCAGCACCTCGGACAGGGGTAGCACAGATACGCAGTATTTT. Protein product: CASTSDRGSTDTQYF.

This chain joins TRBV18 and TRBJ2-1, with D possibly TRBD2 on 6 matching bases. The CDR3 has 15 residues. Looked up from germline, CDR1 is KGHSH and CDR2 is LQKENI. V lost 1 base and J 2 bases, leaving 9 bases between the germline ends. The CDR3 region is CASSPQGGTYNEQFF. The CDR3 DNA sequence: TGTGCCAGCTCACCACAGGGCGGGACCTACAATGAGCAGTTCTTC.

This chain uses TRBV6-1 with TRBJ1-4, with 10 bases aligning to TRBD1. The CDR3 runs to 18 residues. CDR1 is MNHNS and CDR2 is SASEGT in the germline V gene. The J segment lost 8 bases and the V segment lost 3 bases, leaving 15 bases of the junction unmatched. In nucleotides, the CDR3 is TGTGCCAGCAGTGACCCCCTGACAGGGGGCGTATTGAGGGAAAAACTGTTTTTT. It is translated as CASSDPLTGGVLREKLFF.

The CDR3 spells CASSPGREEEKLFF. The CDR3 DNA follows: TGCGCCAGCAGCCCGGGACGGGAGGAGGAAAAACTGTTTTTT. The V call is TRBV5-1, the J call TRBJ1-4, with D maybe TRBD1 (5 bases). V lost 4 bases to trimming and J lost 8 bases, with 15 bases between them. Germline values: CDR1 SGHRS, CDR2 YFSETQ. CDR3 size: 14 residues. Looking up the rest from reference TRBV5-1 and TRBJ1-4 gives the full variable domain: KAGVTQTPRYLIKTRGQQVTLSCSPISGHRSVSWYQQTPGQGLQFLFEYFSETQRNKGNFPGRFSGRQFSNSRSEMNVSTLELGDSALYLCASSPGREEEKLFFGSGTQLSVL.

The chain has TRBV30 and TRBJ1-2, with unresolved D. Germline V gives CDR1 GTSNPN, CDR2 SVGIG (reference sequence). The length of the CDR3 is 12 residues. Trimming shortened V by 1 base and J by 2 bases, and 5 bases separated the two germline ends. The CDR3 DNA reads as TGTGCCTGGAGTGAACAGAACTATGGCTACACCTTC. Protein: CAWSEQNYGYTF.

The chain couples TRBV2 to TRBJ2-3, with 8 bases identical to TRBD1. The germline V gene has CDR1 SNHLY and CDR2 FYNNEI. With 7 bases clipped from V and 6 bases from J, the junction kept 9 bases outside the gene matches. This CDR3 is built from 14 residues. The CDR3 reads CASMDRVGADTQYF. The CDR3 DNA reads as TGTGCCAGCATGGACAGGGTAGGGGCGGATACGCAGTATTTT. Filled out from reference TRBV2 and TRBJ2-3, the complete variable domain reads EPEVTQTPSHQVTQMGQEVILRCVPISNHLYFYWYRQILGQKVEFLVSFYNNEISEKSEIFDDQFSVERPDGSNFTLKIRSTKLEDSAMYFCASMDRVGADTQYFGPGTRLTVL.

The chain is built from TRBV2 and TRBJ2-3; 14 nucleotides agree with TRBD2. V was pared by 9 bases and J by 2 bases, with 7 bases of the junction left unmatched. The CDR3 covers 16 residues. Germline assignment: CDR1 SNHLY and CDR2 FYNNEI. Written as DNA, the CDR3 is TGTGCCAGTAGCGGACTAGCGGGGGGTCACACAGATACGCAGTATTTT. Translating it yields CASSGLAGGHTDTQYF. The whole variable domain, remainder taken from reference TRBV2 and TRBJ2-3, is EPEVTQTPSHQVTQMGQEVILRCVPISNHLYFYWYRQILGQKVEFLVSFYNNEISEKSEIFDDQFSVERPDGSNFTLKIRSTKLEDSAMYFCASSGLAGGHTDTQYFGPGTRLTVL.

In this sample, this clone turned up once. The rearrangement joins TRBV5-8 to TRBJ1-5; D may be TRBD1 (6 bases). V dropped 2 bases and J dropped 5 bases, with 11 bases sitting between them. CDR1 is SGHTS and CDR2 is YDEGEE in the germline V gene. The CDR3 spans 14 residues. DNA of the CDR3: TGTGCCAGCAGCTTTAGGGACACCTATCAGCCCCAGCATTTT. Protein: CASSFRDTYQPQHF.

CDR3 protein: CATSGTSGRSSYNEQFF. In nucleotides, the CDR3 is TGTGCCACCAGTGGTACTAGCGGGAGGAGCTCCTACAATGAGCAGTTCTTC. The chain links TRBV15 to TRBJ2-1, with 12 bases matching TRBD2. V trimming: 6 bases; J trimming: 0 bases; junction bases outside the gene matches: 6. CDR3 size: 17 residues. Germline V gives CDR1 LNHNV, CDR2 YYDKDF (reference sequence).

V and J are TRBV7-9 and TRBJ2-1; TRBD2 aligns across 7 bases. Germline V gene lookup returns CDR1 SEHNR and CDR2 FQNEAQ (reference sequence). The CDR3 runs to 15 residues. Trimming cost V 5 bases and J 4 bases; bases outside gene matches: 8. CDR3 nucleotide sequence: TGTGCCAGCAGCCGAGGTCAAGCGGGATACAATGAGCAGTTCTTC. This codes for CASSRGQAGYNEQFF.

Concerning this clone itself: A much larger clone differs by one base, so this may be a read error. The chain is built from TRBV6-5 and TRBJ1-2; 8 bases agree with TRBD1. CDR1 and CDR2 (germline): MNHEY, SVGAGI. This CDR3 comprises 12 residues. With V trimmed by 6 bases and J by 6 bases, 3 bases remained unmatched. The CDR3 spells CASSETGDGYTF. CDR3 bases: TGTGCCAGCAGCGAGACAGGGGATGGCTACACCTTC.

This clone was seen a single time. The rearrangement links TRBV7-2 to TRBJ1-1; 10 nucleotides line up with TRBD1. The germline gives CDR1 SGHTA, CDR2 FQGNSA. The CDR3 is made up of 15 amino acids. Trimming cost V 2 bases and J 5 bases; bases outside gene matches: 5. CDR3 residues: CASSLHGQGETEAFF. CDR3 nucleotide sequence: TGTGCCAGCAGCTTACACGGACAGGGGGAGACTGAAGCTTTCTTT.

The V call is TRBV12-5, the J call TRBJ1-3; D unclear. The CDR3 totals 13 residues. Trimming shortened V by 1 base and J by 4 bases, and 5 bases separated the two germline ends. Germline CDR1 and CDR2: LGHNT and FRNRAP. CDR3 in amino acids: CASGLATGNTIYF. DNA for the CDR3: TGTGCTAGTGGTTTGGCTACGGGAAACACCATATATTTT.

The chain links TRBV14 to TRBJ1-2; no firm D call. Germline loops: CDR1 SGHDN, CDR2 FVKESK. The V and J ends lost 0 bases and 5 bases respectively, with 16 bases between them. CDR3 length: 16 residues. CDR3 sequence (DNA): TGTGCCAGCAGCCAAGATGGAGCGGCCTTACTATATGGCTACACCTTC. This sequence encodes CASSQDGAALLYGYTF.